The 9 T cell receptor beta chains below all came from one sample that was sequenced in a study of blood T cell repertoires in COVID-19 (dated by TCRdb to 2018 to 2020). Receptor libraries were prepared by the immunoSEQ multiplex PCR assay. The source is immuneACCESS, and TCRdb retained only in-frame sequences with V and J called. Part of the clones is not carried over; for the studies checked, unresolved V genes explain less than half of this, and the remainder is unexplained. The sample table records roughly 30,000 clones; about two thirds of these occur just once. The ten largest clones represent under 25% of the sample. The material sequenced was peripheral blood. All receptors come from a boy aged 2 to 10 with active or convalescent COVID-19.

The chain is built from TRBV30 and TRBJ2-1, with D unclear. The CDR3 sequence is 17 residues long. V shed 2 bases and J shed 0 bases, with 17 bases lying between them. The germline V gene encodes CDR1 GTSNPN and CDR2 SVGIG (reference sequence). This CDR3 is CAWSSGLSTVSYNEQFF. CDR3 DNA sequence: TGTGCCTGGAGTTCTGGCCTGTCAACCGTCTCCTACAATGAGCAGTTCTTC.

This clone was seen many times. The chain employs TRBV7-9 and TRBJ2-1; 8 positions agree with TRBD2. The CDR3 covers 13 residues. Looked up from germline, CDR1 is SEHNR and CDR2 is FQNEAQ (reference sequence). Trimming took 7 bases from V and 6 from J; bases not matched to a gene: 5. CDR3 sequence (DNA): TGTGCCAGCAAAAGGACTAGCCTCAATGAGCAGTTCTTC. This encodes CASKRTSLNEQFF.

The rearrangement links TRBV30 to TRBJ2-1; 10 positions agree with TRBD2. Germline trimming cut 6 bases from V and 0 bases from J; bases unmatched to any gene: 5. CDR1 and CDR2 from the germline V gene are GTSNPN and SVGIG (reference sequence). The CDR3 consists of 15 residues. DNA of the CDR3: TGTGCCTGTGACGCTAGCGGGAGCTCCTACAATGAGCAGTTCTTC. Its translation: CACDASGSSYNEQFF. The whole variable domain, remainder taken from reference TRBV30 and TRBJ2-1, is SQTIHQWPATLVQPVGSPLSLECTVEGTSNPNLYWYRQAAGRGLQLLFYSVGIGQISSEVPQNLSASRPQDRQFILSSKKLLLSDSGFYLCACDASGSSYNEQFFGPGTRLTVL.

V and J are TRBV2 and TRBJ2-5, with a weak D call TRBD2 (8 bases). Germline values: CDR1 SNHLY, CDR2 FYNNEI. The ends were cut back, 8 bases at V and 7 bases at J, with 20 bases in the middle. The CDR3 contains 14 residues. CDR3 in amino acids: CASRPGLGGATQYF. CDR3 in DNA: TGTGCCAGCCGACCGGGACTAGGGGGCGCGACCCAGTACTTC.

This chain uses TRBV15 with TRBJ1-2, with D possibly being TRBD1 (5 bases). Trimming stripped 1 base from V and 7 bases from J, with 16 bases between. The CDR3 consists of 15 residues. Germline lookup yields CDR1 LNHNV and CDR2 YYDKDF (reference sequence). The CDR3, as DNA: TGTGCCACCAGCAGAGGCGCGGCAGGGCTCTCTGGCTACACCTTC. This translates into CATSRGAAGLSGYTF.

J is TRBJ2-7 and V is TRBV3-1 (or the pseudogene TRBV3-2); 8 bases map to TRBD1. CDR1 is LGHDT and CDR2 is YNNKEL in the germline V gene (reference sequence). The CDR3 contains 14 residues. V shed 1 base and J 2 bases; nucleotides not matched to a gene: 1. The CDR3 reads CASSQGTGPYEQYV. In nucleotides, the CDR3 is TGTGCCAGCAGCCAAGGGACAGGGCCCTACGAGCAGTACGTC.

The chain recombines TRBV6-2 or TRBV6-3 with TRBJ2-5; 13 bases are shared with TRBD2. V lost 5 bases to trimming and J lost 5 bases; unmatched junction nucleotides: 8. This CDR3 spans 16 amino acids. The germline V gene encodes CDR1 MNHEY and CDR2 SVGEGT. CDR3 amino acids: CASSRTSGRAEETQYF. DNA of the CDR3: TGTGCCAGCAGTAGAACTAGCGGGAGGGCCGAGGAGACCCAGTACTTC.

The chain is built from TRBV6-5 and TRBJ1-2; a possible D gene is TRBD1 (6 bases). CDR3 length: 14 amino acids. The germline V gene encodes CDR1 MNHEY and CDR2 SVGAGI. V was shortened by 4 bases and J by 3 bases, with 12 bases between the two germline ends. The CDR3 is CASSFRGPDYGYTF. In DNA, the CDR3 is TGTGCCAGCAGTTTCAGGGGCCCGGACTATGGCTACACCTTC.

Only a few counts were recorded for this clone. This chain links TRBV5-1 with TRBJ1-2, with a weak D call TRBD1 (5 bases). Germline V gives CDR1 SGHRS, CDR2 YFSETQ. The CDR3 is 13 amino acids. V lost 0 bases, J lost 5 bases, and 8 bases lay in between. This chain's CDR3 is CASSLGQQYGYTF. The DNA for the CDR3 is TGCGCCAGCAGCTTGGGACAGCAGTATGGCTACACCTTC.